This TCR beta chain appears in the sequencing data of a study of shared clonotypes between healthy human individuals. Study in general: Each donor had three CD4 naive, three CD4 memory, two CD8 naive and one CD8 memory plate. Overall study results and limits: The naive CD4 repertoires of a handful of donors were compared, and roughly 5% of clonotypes were shared.

This CDR3 is 14 amino acids long. Per the germline V gene, CDR1 is MRHNA and CDR2 is SNTAGT. Between the trimmed V and J ends, which lost 6 bases and 4 bases, there was a span of 15 bases. In the case of this clone: Its antigen is not known.

Researchers ran the assay at a deep level. The table came from immunoSEQ multiplex PCR; TCRdb's copy has only in-frame clones and leaves some out. The sample carries around 1.9 million clones, just under 95% recorded once. Selected positively for CCR7 and CD45RO-negative, naive CD8 cells excluded terminally differentiated effector memory CD45RA+ cells. This chain uses TRBV6-4 with TRBJ1-2; D not resolved. The sample consisted of naive CD8+ T cells from PBMCs. The TCR was taken from a man aged 18 to 29 in good health. Some clones in this sample may be carry-over from other donors' samples. In DNA form, the CDR3 reads TGTGCCAGCAGCCCCCGGGGTCCGGGCTATGGCTACACCTTC. This encodes CASSPRGPGYGYTF.